A selection of T cell receptor beta chains follows, all from one sample in a study of T cells in Graves' hyperthyroidism and ophthalmopathy. Using its own MiXCR run on the multiplex PCR reads, TCRdb lists one record per CDR3 protein. The repertoire has 600,000 or so distinct CDR3 sequences, around 15% of them found once; the top ten carry around 3.9%. Material for sequencing was blood. The source is a woman aged 25 to 45 with Graves' hyperthyroidism. CDR3s include the opening cysteine and the closing phenylalanine or tryptophan. Each record gives: D gene, clone size, V gene, J gene, CDR3 protein, CDR3 DNA. D genes are given only for firm matches. Expanded clones are given a class, and other clones once, few, many or no size at all.

TRBD2	many	TRBV20-1	TRBJ2-4	CSARPPGLAGGNIQYF	TGCAGTGCTAGACCCCCGGGACTAGCGGGAGGAAACATTCAGTACTTC
.	many	TRBV10-2	TRBJ2-7	CASSNAGMEQYF	TGCGCCAGCAGTAATGCAGGGATGGAGCAGTACTTC
.	.	TRBV4-1	TRBJ1-5	CASSQGPDGRQPQHF	TGCGCCAGCAGCCAAGGACCGGATGGGCGCCAGCCCCAGCATTTT
.	.	TRBV2	TRBJ2-3	CASYFDGLTDTQYF	TGTGCCAGTTATTTCGACGGGCTCACAGATACGCAGTATTTT
.	.	TRBV18	TRBJ2-7	CASYPVSTDLGEQYF	TGTGCCAGCTACCCAGTCTCGACAGATCTTGGCGAGCAGTACTTC
.	many	TRBV5-1	TRBJ2-2	CASRYPSEMNTGELFF	TGCGCCAGCAGGTATCCTAGTGAGATGAACACCGGGGAGCTGTTTTTT
.	many	TRBV28	TRBJ2-5	CASSFTGSKRAQYF	TGTGCCAGCAGTTTCACGGGCAGCAAGAGGGCCCAGTACTTC
.	.	TRBV27	TRBJ1-5	CASGRQLGSGNQPQHF	TGTGCCAGCGGAAGACAGTTGGGGTCTGGCAATCAGCCCCAGCATTTT
.	many	TRBV3-1	TRBJ2-7	CASSQRPGPEQYF	TGTGCCAGCAGCCAAAGGCCGGGCCCCGAGCAGTACTTC
.	many	TRBV12-3/TRBV12-4	TRBJ2-5	CASQRVARTQETQYF	TGTGCCAGTCAAAGGGTAGCGCGAACGCAAGAGACCCAGTACTTC
.	many	TRBV24-1	TRBJ1-1	CATRGAMNTEAFF	TGTGCCACCAGGGGGGCCATGAACACTGAAGCTTTCTTT
.	few	TRBV28	TRBJ1-4	CASSFGRIEKLFF	TGTGCCAGCAGTTTTGGACGGATTGAAAAACTGTTTTTT
.	few	TRBV20-1	TRBJ2-2	CSAIPGSGELFF	TGCAGTGCCATCCCGGGGTCCGGGGAGCTGTTTTTT
TRBD1	.	TRBV12-3/TRBV12-4	TRBJ1-3	CASSFNRGRAGNTIYF	TGTGCCAGCAGTTTTAACAGGGGACGAGCTGGAAACACCATATATTTT
TRBD2	few	TRBV5-4	TRBJ2-3	CASSSGLAVSADTQYF	TGTGCCAGCAGCTCCGGACTAGCGGTTTCAGCAGATACGCAGTATTTT
TRBD1	.	TRBV28	TRBJ1-2	CASSSRTGTNGYTF	TGTGCCAGCAGTTCCAGGACAGGAACGAATGGCTACACCTTC
TRBD1	few	TRBV12-3/TRBV12-4	TRBJ2-1	CASSHNRGPLNEQFF	TGTGCCAGCAGTCATAACAGGGGACCTCTCAATGAGCAGTTCTTC
TRBD1	many	TRBV30	TRBJ1-2	CAWTHRGVYGYTF	TGTGCCTGGACGCACAGGGGGGTATATGGCTACACCTTC
.	few	TRBV5-1	TRBJ1-1	CASSWGRLNTEASF	TGCGCCAGCAGCTGGGGACGTCTGAACACTGAAGCTTCCTTT
TRBD2	.	TRBV12-3/TRBV12-4	TRBJ2-7	CASSPCRGGVYEQYF	TGTGCCAGCAGTCCCTGTCGGGGGGGGGTATACGAGCAGTACTTC
TRBD2	many	TRBV3-1	TRBJ2-3	CASSQHLAGGADTQYF	TGTGCCAGCAGCCAACACCTAGCGGGAGGGGCAGATACGCAGTATTTT
TRBD2	few	TRBV2	TRBJ2-7	CASSEFFSGLAGNYEQYF	TGTGCCAGCAGTGAATTTTTCAGCGGACTAGCGGGCAACTACGAGCAGTACTTC
.	many	TRBV7-2	TRBJ2-3	CASSSWPGGTDTQYF	TGTGCCAGCAGCTCTTGGCCTGGGGGCACAGATACGCAGTATTTT
TRBD2	many	TRBV11-2	TRBJ2-3	CASSSGTSGDTQYF	TGTGCCAGCAGCTCCGGGACTAGCGGAGATACGCAGTATTTT
TRBD2	many	TRBV27	TRBJ2-2	CASKPTGRAVGELFF	TGTGCCAGCAAACCGACCGGGAGGGCGGTCGGGGAGCTGTTTTTT
TRBD1	few	TRBV7-6	TRBJ2-1	CASSLIPGQGLSSYNEQFF	TGTGCCAGCAGCCTAATCCCGGGACAGGGGCTGAGCTCCTACAATGAGCAGTTCTTC
.	.	TRBV6-1	TRBJ2-3	CASRLVTAVARQYF	TGTGCCAGCAGGCTGGTGACTGCTGTTGCAAGGCAGTATTTT
TRBD2	many	TRBV6-1	TRBJ2-5	CASSLTSRETQYF	TGTGCCAGCAGTTTGACTAGCCGGGAGACCCAGTACTTC
.	many	TRBV7-9	TRBJ2-3	CASSFPLLSSTDTQYF	TGTGCCAGCAGCTTTCCTTTGTTGAGTTCCACAGATACGCAGTATTTT
.	few	TRBV7-9	TRBJ2-6	CASSLGVLSGANVLTF	TGTGCCAGCAGCTTAGGTGTCCTATCTGGGGCCAACGTCCTGACTTTC
.	.	TRBV28	TRBJ2-7	CASSSNTNEQYF	TGTGCCAGCAGTTCCAACACGAACGAGCAGTACTTC
TRBD2	few	TRBV3-1	TRBJ2-7	CASSRETSGSGGYEQYF	TGTGCCAGCAGCCGTGAGACTAGCGGGAGTGGTGGGTACGAGCAGTACTTC
.	many	TRBV28	TRBJ1-4	CASSLWGGANEKLFF	TGTGCCAGCAGTTTATGGGGCGGTGCTAATGAAAAACTGTTTTTT
TRBD2	.	TRBV6-2/TRBV6-3	TRBJ2-5	CASSLGLAWEETQYF	TGTGCCAGCAGCCTAGGACTAGCGTGGGAAGAGACCCAGTACTTC
TRBD2	.	TRBV19	TRBJ2-1	CASSMGLAGGDEQFF	TGTGCCAGTAGTATGGGGCTAGCGGGAGGCGATGAGCAGTTCTTC
.	.	TRBV28	TRBJ1-2	CASSLSMSVGSGYTF	TGTGCCAGCAGTTTATCTATGTCCGTGGGTTCAGGCTACACCTTC
.	many	TRBV28	TRBJ2-1	CASSFALRDSYNEQFF	TGTGCCAGCAGTTTCGCGTTGCGGGACTCCTACAATGAGCAGTTCTTC
.	.	TRBV7-9	TRBJ2-7	CASSLVAGGREQYF	TGTGCCAGCAGCTTAGTGGCAGGGGGGCGCGAGCAGTACTTC
TRBD2	.	TRBV15	TRBJ2-3	CATSSLAGGIYTQYF	TGTGCCACCAGCAGCTTAGCGGGAGGTATCTATACGCAGTATTTT
TRBD2	.	TRBV3-1	TRBJ2-7	CASSQATSGGHEQYF	TGTGCCAGCAGCCAAGCCACTAGCGGGGGCCACGAGCAGTACTTC
.	.	TRBV20-1	TRBJ1-1	CSAGRDTNTEAFF	TGCAGTGCTGGCCGGGACACAAACACTGAAGCTTTCTTT
.	.	TRBV7-2	TRBJ1-3	CASSLDVYSGNTIYF	TGTGCCAGCAGCTTGGACGTCTACTCTGGAAACACCATATATTTT
TRBD2	few	TRBV25-1	TRBJ2-1	CASSPHRGGSTVYNEQFF	TGTGCCAGCAGTCCACACCGGGGGGGGAGTACTGTCTACAATGAGCAGTTCTTC
.	few	TRBV4-2	TRBJ2-1	CASSQGTRLRDNEQFF	TGTGCCAGCAGCCAAGGGACTCGCCTTCGGGACAATGAGCAGTTCTTC
TRBD2	.	TRBV3-1	TRBJ2-7	CASSRTSGHEQYF	TGTGCCAGCAGCCGGACTAGCGGCCACGAGCAGTACTTC
.	.	TRBV6-5	TRBJ2-7	CASSYGLNSYEQYF	TGTGCCAGCAGTTACGGGCTGAACTCCTACGAGCAGTACTTC
.	many	TRBV2	TRBJ2-5	CASSDGTQWETQYF	TGTGCCAGCAGCGACGGGACTCAATGGGAGACCCAGTACTTC
.	.	TRBV27	TRBJ2-7	CASSLSLAGEQYF	TGTGCCAGCAGTTTGTCCCTCGCGGGCGAGCAGTACTTC
.	many	TRBV28	TRBJ2-7	CASQASRGYEQYF	TGTGCCAGCCAAGCGAGTAGGGGATACGAGCAGTACTTC
TRBD2	.	TRBV4-1	TRBJ2-2	CASSQGAGLAGGEGTGELFF	TGCGCCAGCAGCCAAGGCGCGGGACTAGCGGGAGGGGAGGGCACCGGGGAGCTGTTTTTT
.	many	TRBV12-3/TRBV12-4	TRBJ1-1	CASGGLEAFF	TGTGCCAGCGGGGGACTTGAAGCTTTCTTT
.	.	TRBV7-9	TRBJ2-3	CAGLLASTGTPDTQYF	TGTGCCGGGCTTCTAGCGAGCACCGGGACACCAGATACGCAGTATTTT
.	many	TRBV7-3	TRBJ2-7	CASSLSGPRSEQYF	TGTGCCAGCAGCTTATCGGGACCCCGCAGCGAGCAGTACTTC
TRBD2	many	TRBV28	TRBJ2-7	CASSSPGGGYYEQYF	TGTGCCAGCAGTTCCCCGGGAGGAGGGTACTACGAGCAGTACTTC
.	many	TRBV2	TRBJ2-5	CASSDQGLQETQYF	TGTGCCAGCAGTGACCAGGGGCTTCAAGAGACCCAGTACTTC
.	.	TRBV9	TRBJ2-7	CASSVGGAGALYEQYF	TGTGCCAGCAGCGTAGGGGGGGCGGGAGCTCTCTACGAGCAGTACTTC
.	many	TRBV2	TRBJ1-6	CASREGSYNSPLHF	TGTGCCAGCAGGGAAGGCTCCTATAATTCACCCCTCCACTTT
.	many	TRBV12-3/TRBV12-4	TRBJ2-1	CASSLGPPDEQFF	TGTGCCAGCAGTTTAGGCCCTCCGGATGAGCAGTTCTTC